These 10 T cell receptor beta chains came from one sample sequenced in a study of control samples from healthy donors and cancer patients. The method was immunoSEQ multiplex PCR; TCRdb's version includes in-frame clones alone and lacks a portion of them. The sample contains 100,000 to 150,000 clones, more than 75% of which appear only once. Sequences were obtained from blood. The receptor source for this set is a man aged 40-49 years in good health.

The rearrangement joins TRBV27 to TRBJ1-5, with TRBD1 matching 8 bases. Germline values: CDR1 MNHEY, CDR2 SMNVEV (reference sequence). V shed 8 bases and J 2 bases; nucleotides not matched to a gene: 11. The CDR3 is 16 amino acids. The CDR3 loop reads CASVKTGGRGNQPQHF. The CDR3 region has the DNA TGTGCCAGCGTTAAAACAGGGGGTCGAGGCAATCAGCCCCAGCATTTT.

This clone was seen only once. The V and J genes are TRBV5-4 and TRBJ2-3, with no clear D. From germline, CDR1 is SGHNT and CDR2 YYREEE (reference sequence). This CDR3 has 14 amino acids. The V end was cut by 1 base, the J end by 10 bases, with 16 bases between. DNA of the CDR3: TGTGCCAGCAGCTTGAAAGGGTGGGGTGACGCGCAGTATTTT. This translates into CASSLKGWGDAQYF.

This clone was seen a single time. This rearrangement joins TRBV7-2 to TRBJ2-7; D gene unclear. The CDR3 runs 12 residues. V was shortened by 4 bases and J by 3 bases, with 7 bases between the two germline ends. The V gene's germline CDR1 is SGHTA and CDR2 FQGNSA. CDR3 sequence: CASSSDGYEQYF. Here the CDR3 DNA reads TGTGCCAGCAGCTCGGACGGCTACGAGCAGTACTTC.

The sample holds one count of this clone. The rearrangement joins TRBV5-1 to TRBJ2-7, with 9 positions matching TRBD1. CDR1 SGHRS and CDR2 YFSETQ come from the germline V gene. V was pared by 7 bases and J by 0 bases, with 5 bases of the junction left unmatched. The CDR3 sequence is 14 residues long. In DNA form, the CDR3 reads TGCGCCAGCGGACTGACAGGGGGCTCCTACGAGCAGTACTTC. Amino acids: CASGLTGGSYEQYF.

CDR3 nucleotides: TGTGCCAGGATCGACCCTGATCAGCCCCAGCATTTT. This translates into CARIDPDQPQHF. The chain has TRBV19 and TRBJ1-5; D is undetermined. Germline loops: CDR1 LNHDA, CDR2 SQIVND (reference sequence). Trimming took off 9 bases at V and 5 bases at J, with 11 bases between the two ends. The CDR3 is made up of 12 amino acids.

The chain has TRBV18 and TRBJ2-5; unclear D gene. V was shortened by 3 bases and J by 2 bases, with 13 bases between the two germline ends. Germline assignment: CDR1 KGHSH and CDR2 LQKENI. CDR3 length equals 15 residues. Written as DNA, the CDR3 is TGTGCCAGCTCACCCCGTGGCGGAAGGCAAGAGACCCAGTACTTC. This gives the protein CASSPRGGRQETQYF.

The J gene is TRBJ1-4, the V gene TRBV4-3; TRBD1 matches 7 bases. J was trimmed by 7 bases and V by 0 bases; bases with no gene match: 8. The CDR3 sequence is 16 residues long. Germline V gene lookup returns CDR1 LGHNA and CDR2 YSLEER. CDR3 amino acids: CASSQDPQGGSEKLFF. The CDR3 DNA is TGCGCCAGCAGCCAAGATCCCCAGGGGGGGAGTGAAAAACTGTTTTTT.

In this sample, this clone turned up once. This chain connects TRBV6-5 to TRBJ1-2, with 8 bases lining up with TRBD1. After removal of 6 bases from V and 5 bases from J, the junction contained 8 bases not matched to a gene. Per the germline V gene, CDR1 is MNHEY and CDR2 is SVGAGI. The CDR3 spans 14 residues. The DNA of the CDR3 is TGTGCCAGCAGCCTGGGACAGGTGGGGTATGGCTACACCTTC. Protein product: CASSLGQVGYGYTF.

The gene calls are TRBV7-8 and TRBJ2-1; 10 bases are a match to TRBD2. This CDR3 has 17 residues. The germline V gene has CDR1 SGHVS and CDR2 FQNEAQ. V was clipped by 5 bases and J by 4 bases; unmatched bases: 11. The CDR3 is CASSQGASGGQYNEQFF. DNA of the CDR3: TGTGCCAGCAGCCAAGGGGCTAGCGGGGGCCAATACAATGAGCAGTTCTTC.

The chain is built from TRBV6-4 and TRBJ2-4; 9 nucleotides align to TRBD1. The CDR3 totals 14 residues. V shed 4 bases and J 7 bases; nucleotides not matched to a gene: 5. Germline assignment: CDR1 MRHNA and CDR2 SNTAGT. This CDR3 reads CASSAGTGSNIQYF. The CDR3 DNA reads TGTGCCAGCAGTGCCGGGACAGGGAGTAACATTCAGTACTTC.